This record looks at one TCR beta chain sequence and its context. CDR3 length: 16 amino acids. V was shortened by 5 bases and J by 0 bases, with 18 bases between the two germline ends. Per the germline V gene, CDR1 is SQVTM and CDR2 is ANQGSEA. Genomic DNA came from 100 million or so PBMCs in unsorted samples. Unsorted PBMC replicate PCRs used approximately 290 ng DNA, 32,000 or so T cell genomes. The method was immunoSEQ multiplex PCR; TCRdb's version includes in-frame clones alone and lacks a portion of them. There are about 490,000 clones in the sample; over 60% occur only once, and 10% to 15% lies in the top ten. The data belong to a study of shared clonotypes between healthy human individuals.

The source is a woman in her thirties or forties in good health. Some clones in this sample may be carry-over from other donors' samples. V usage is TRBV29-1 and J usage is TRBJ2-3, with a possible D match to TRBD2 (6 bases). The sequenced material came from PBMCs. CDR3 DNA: TGCAGCGTTCCCCTCGGGAGCGGAGAAAGCACAGATACGCAGTATTTT. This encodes CSVPLGSGESTDTQYF.